This TCR beta chain was obtained from a study of early stage breast cancer tumors. Each sample had two DNA replicates, around 0.53 ug blood or approximately 1.5 ug tissue. Method: immunoSEQ multiplex PCR; TCRdb's copy keeps in-frame clones and lacks some. The sample records tens of thousands of clones, approximately 69% being singletons. Trimming removed 4 bases from V and 5 bases from J, with 8 bases in between. The CDR3 loop spans 12 amino acids. Looked up from germline, CDR1 is SGHAT and CDR2 is FQNNGV. V is TRBV11-2 and J is TRBJ2-5; either TRBD1 or TRBD2 may fit D (6 bases each). The sequenced sample consisted of blood. The receptor's source is a person aged 55 to 69 with breast cancer. CDR3 bases: TGTGCCAGCAGCTCCGGGGGCGAGACCCAGTACTTC. Protein: CASSSGGETQYF.